This TCR beta chain emerged from a study of T-cell memory formation after mild COVID-19. Turning to the study itself: In these data, TCR clusters were largely donor specific. The study, taken as a whole, reports: Shrinking CD4+ clones were chiefly CM and EM; CD8+ ones were chiefly EMRA. Cross-reactive memory appears to have joined, as suggested by some responding clones showing up in pre-infection memory.

With constant-segment primers, 5'RACE yielded cDNA libraries of TCR alpha and TCR beta that carried sample barcodes and UMIs. TCRdb re-called the 5' RACE reads through MiXCR, storing one row per CDR3 protein. The repertoire includes about 620,000 distinct CDR3 sequences, approximately 18% of them detected once, and around 12% sits in the top ten. This clonotype was seen repeatedly, ten times or more. What it binds is not known. This sequence originates from an adult woman who had mild COVID-19 (a few samples of this study predate the infection). Cell type and time point are not known. Sequencing was carried out using PBMCs or a T cell subset sorted from them (not recorded which).

CDR3 in amino acids: CASSPMAQEKTQYF. CDR3 nucleotide sequence: TGTGCCAGCAGCCCCATGGCCCAGGAAAAGACCCAGTACTTC. The rearrangement links TRBV7-6 to TRBJ2-5; D unresolved. Trimming took off 5 bases at V and 6 bases at J, with 16 bases between the two ends. This CDR3 contains 14 residues. The germline V gene encodes CDR1 SGHVS and CDR2 FNYEAQ.